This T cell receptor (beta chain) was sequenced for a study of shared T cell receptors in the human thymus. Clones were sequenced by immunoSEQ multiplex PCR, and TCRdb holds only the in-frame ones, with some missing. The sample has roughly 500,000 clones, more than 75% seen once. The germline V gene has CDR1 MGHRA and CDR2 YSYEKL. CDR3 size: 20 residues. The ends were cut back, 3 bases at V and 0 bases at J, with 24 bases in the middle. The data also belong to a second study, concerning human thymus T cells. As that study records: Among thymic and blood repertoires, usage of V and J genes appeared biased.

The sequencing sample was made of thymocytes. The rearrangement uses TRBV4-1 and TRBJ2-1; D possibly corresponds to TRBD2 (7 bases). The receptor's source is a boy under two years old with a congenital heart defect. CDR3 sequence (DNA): TGCGCCAGCAGCCACCCAAGAGGGGGGGCAAGACTAGGCTCCTACAATGAGCAGTTCTTC. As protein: CASSHPRGGARLGSYNEQFF.